This T cell receptor beta chain was recovered during a study of tumor-infiltrating lymphocytes in primary liver carcinoma listed by TCRdb under 2017. As for the study more broadly: Between November 2015 and March 2016, five patients in China with histopathologically diagnosed primary liver carcinoma had surgical resection. The five patients had tumors staged T1-T3 N0M0, with maximum diameters ranging from roughly 4.2 to 11 cm. Samples yielded roughly 3.5 to 7.5 million productive TCRbeta reads; read depth did not differ significantly between tissue types. Hepatocellular carcinoma (four) or combined HCC and intrahepatic cholangiocarcinoma (one) was present in the five patients, who were three men and two women aged 30 to 69 years. High reproducibility was observed for the technical replicate repertoires, with mean shared-clone rates approximately 0.9 and correlation coefficients above 0.95. The study combined TCRbeta repertoire sequencing, expression microarrays and whole-exome sequencing across five regions of each liver tumor, with adjacent normal tissue and blood. A total of approximately 35 specimens from 5 patients, comprising about 25 tumor regions, 5 adjacent noncancerous liver tissues and 5 peripheral blood samples, were covered by TCRbeta repertoire sequencing. Study-wide findings and limitations: Because the samples were bulk and unsorted, CD4+ and CD8+ T cell repertoires could not be compared. A significantly larger repertoire fraction was made up by the top 250 clones in tumors than in blood (p = 0.039). Consistent with antigen-driven expansion, pairs of tumor regions showed higher repertoire overlap (mean roughly 35%) than either tumor-adjacent pairs (around 17%) or tumor-blood pairs (roughly 14%). Only the TCR beta chain was sequenced, so true repertoire diversity is likely underestimated because unpaired alpha chains were not captured. Only four or five patients were included in the study, and the authors note that the findings should be validated in a larger study.

As concerns this clonotype: Its antigen remains undetermined. Base-call qualities are not available, and no considerably larger clone is one nucleotide away.

TCRbeta-specific cDNA was reverse-transcribed from 500 ng total RNA using a constant-region primer and ProtoScript II reverse transcriptase. TCRbeta libraries were built with three nested multiplex PCR rounds, a slightly modified ARM-PCR procedure. Each of the first two PCR rounds ran for approximately 11 cycles and used multiplex TRBV1-TRBV30 forward primers together with a Cbeta reverse primer. A final 25-cycle PCR with Deep VentR polymerase added sample barcodes and Illumina adapters. Before sequencing, amplicons of 200-500 bp were gel-purified using a QIAquick gel extraction kit. The TCRbeta amplicons were sequenced with 250-bp paired-end reads on an Illumina HiSeq 2500. The source study handled its data this way. To recover full CDR3 sequences, reads were quality-trimmed using Trimmomatic v0.33 and paired reads were then merged using FLASH v1.2.11. MiGEC v1.2.1b assigned V, D and J germline segments to the rearranged TCRbeta sequences. Clonotype statistics and Shannon-Wiener diversity indices were computed with VDJtools v1.0.0. To cut down on sampling bias, every analysis after diversity analysis relied on just the 250 most abundant clonotypes from each sample. In TCRdb, the public reads were trimmed at Q25 with fastp and aligned with MiXCR, with productive beta chains retained. Under each unique CDR3 protein, matching rows form one entry showing the most common genes and DNA. TCRdb, rather than the study authors, made the V and J calls. Recorded for this sample are about 310,000 distinct CDR3 sequences; 45% to 70% of them occurred a single time. Over 15% of the sample lies in the top ten.

Blood RNA was extracted from unsorted whole blood with TRIzol reagent; germline DNA came from the DNeasy Blood & Tissue kit. Patients had chronic HBV infection and were treatment-naive at sampling. Approximately 4.1 milliliters of peripheral blood were collected into K2EDTA tubes before surgery. Relative to germline, V is 7 bases shorter and J is 4 bases shorter, with 14 bases between their ends. There are 14 amino acids in the CDR3, from cysteine to phenylalanine inclusive. Only CDR3 DNA remains: 42 bases, in frame from the first base. This clonotype was obtained from a woman in her 30s with primary liver carcinoma and hepatitis B virus infection. The source material was peripheral blood. The receptor chain draws on TRBV12-3 or TRBV12-4 and TRBJ2-1; the D assignment is uncertain and may be TRBD1 or TRBD2, with 6 bases supporting each. The CDR3 reads as follows: CASNQGTDYNEQFF. The sequenced DNA is TGTGCCAGCAATCAGGGGACTGATTACAATGAGCAGTTCTTC.